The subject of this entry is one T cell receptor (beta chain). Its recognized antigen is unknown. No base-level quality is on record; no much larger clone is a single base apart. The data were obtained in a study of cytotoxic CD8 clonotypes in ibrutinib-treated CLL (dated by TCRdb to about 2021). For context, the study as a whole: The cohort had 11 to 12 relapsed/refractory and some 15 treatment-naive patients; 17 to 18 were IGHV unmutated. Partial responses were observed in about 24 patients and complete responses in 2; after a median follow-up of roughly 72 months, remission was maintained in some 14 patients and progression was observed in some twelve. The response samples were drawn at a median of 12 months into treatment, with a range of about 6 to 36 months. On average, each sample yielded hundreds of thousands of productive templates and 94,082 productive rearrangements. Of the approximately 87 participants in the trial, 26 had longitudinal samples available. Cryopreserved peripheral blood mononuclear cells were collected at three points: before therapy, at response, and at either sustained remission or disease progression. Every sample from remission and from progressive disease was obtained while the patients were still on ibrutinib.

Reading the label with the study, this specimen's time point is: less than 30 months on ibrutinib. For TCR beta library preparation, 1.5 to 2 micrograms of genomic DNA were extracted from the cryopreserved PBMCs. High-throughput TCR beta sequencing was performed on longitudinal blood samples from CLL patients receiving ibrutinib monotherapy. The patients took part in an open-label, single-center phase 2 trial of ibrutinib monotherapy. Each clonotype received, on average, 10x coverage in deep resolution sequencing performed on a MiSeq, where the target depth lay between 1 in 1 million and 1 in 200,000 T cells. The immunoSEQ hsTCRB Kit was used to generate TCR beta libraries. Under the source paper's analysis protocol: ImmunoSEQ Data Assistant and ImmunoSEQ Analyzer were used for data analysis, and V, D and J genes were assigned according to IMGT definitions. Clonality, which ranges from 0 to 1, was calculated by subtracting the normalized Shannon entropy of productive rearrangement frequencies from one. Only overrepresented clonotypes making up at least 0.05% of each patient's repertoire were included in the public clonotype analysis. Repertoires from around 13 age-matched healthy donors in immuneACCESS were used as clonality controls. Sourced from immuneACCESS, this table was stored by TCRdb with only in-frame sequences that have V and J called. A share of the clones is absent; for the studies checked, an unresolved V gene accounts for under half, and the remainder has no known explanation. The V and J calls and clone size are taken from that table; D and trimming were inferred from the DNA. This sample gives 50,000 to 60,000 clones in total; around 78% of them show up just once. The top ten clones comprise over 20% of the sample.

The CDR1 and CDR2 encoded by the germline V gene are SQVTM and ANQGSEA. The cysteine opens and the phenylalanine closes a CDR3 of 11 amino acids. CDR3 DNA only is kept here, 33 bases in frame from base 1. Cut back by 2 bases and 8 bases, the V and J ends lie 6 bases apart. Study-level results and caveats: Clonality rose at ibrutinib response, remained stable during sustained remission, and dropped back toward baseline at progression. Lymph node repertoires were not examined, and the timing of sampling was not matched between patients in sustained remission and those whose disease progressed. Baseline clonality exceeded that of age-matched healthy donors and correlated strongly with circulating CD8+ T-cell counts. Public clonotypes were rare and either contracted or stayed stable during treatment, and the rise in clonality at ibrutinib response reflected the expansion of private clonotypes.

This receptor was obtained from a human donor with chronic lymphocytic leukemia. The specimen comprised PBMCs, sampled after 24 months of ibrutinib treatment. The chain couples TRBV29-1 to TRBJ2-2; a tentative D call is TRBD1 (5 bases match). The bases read TGCAGCGTTGAAAAGGGGGGGGAGCTGTTTTTT. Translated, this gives CSVEKGGELFF.